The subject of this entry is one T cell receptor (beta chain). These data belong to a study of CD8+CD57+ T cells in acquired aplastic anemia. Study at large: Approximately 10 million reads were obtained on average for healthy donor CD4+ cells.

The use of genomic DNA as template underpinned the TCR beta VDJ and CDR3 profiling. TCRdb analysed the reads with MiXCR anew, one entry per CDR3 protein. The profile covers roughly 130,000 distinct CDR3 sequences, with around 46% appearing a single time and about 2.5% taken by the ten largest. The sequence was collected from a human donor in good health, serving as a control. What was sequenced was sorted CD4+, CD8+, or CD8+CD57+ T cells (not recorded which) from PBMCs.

The CDR3 nucleotides read TGTGCCACCGGGAACTATTCCTCAAGATCCTACAATGAGCAGTTCTTC. It yields the protein CATGNYSSRSYNEQFF. The chain uses TRBV15 and TRBJ2-1; D not resolved. The CDR3 covers 16 residues. Per germline, CDR1 LNHNV and CDR2 YYDKDF (reference sequence). V was trimmed by 8 bases and J by 1 base, leaving 18 bases between them.